This passage covers 18 T cell receptor beta chains from one sample sequenced in a study of blood T cell repertoires in COVID-19. Method: immunoSEQ multiplex PCR; TCRdb's copy keeps in-frame clones and lacks some. The sample gives roughly 250,000 clones, about nine tenths of which show up once; less than 3% is in the top ten. Sample: PBMCs or T cells enriched from blood (not recorded which). The receptors stem from a woman aged 50 to 60 who had recovered from COVID-19.

The V and J genes are TRBV5-4 and TRBJ1-1; 9 bases are a match to TRBD1. The ends lost 1 base at V and 3 bases at J; junction bases unmatched: 4. CDR1 and CDR2 from the germline V gene are SGHNT and YYREEE (reference sequence). This CDR3 spans 15 amino acids. Here the CDR3 reads CASSLNNRGHTEAFF. The CDR3 nucleotides read TGTGCCAGCAGCTTGAACAACAGGGGGCACACTGAAGCTTTCTTT. Full variable domain (rest looked up from reference TRBV5-4 and TRBJ1-1): ETGVTQSPTHLIKTRGQQVTLRCSSQSGHNTVSWYQQALGQGPQFIFQYYREEENGRGNFPPRFSGLQFPNYSSELNVNALELDDSALYLCASSLNNRGHTEAFFGQGTRLTVV.

The chain joins TRBV7-3 to TRBJ1-1, with D tentatively TRBD1 (5 bases). Trimming stripped 1 base from V and 1 base from J, with 10 bases between. Looked up from germline, CDR1 is SGHTA and CDR2 is FQGTGA. This CDR3 region has 15 residues. Written as DNA, the CDR3 is TGTGCCAGCAGCTTAATCGGAGGGGCGAACACTGAAGCTTTCTTT. It codes for CASSLIGGANTEAFF.

V gene TRBV7-9 combines with J gene TRBJ1-6; 7 nucleotides line up with TRBD1. CDR3 length: 14 amino acids. After removal of 5 bases from V and 9 bases from J, the junction contained 7 bases not matched to a gene. Germline V CDR1 and CDR2: SEHNR, FQNEAQ (reference sequence). CDR3 amino acids: CASSKQGYASPLHF. CDR3 DNA sequence: TGTGCCAGCAGCAAACAGGGGTATGCTTCACCCCTCCACTTT.

The chain employs TRBV29-1 and TRBJ2-3; the match to TRBD1 covers 8 bases. The CDR3 runs 14 residues. V lost 7 bases to trimming and J lost 3 bases; unmatched junction nucleotides: 9. Looked up from germline, CDR1 is SQVTM and CDR2 is ANQGSEA. CDR3 sequence: CSGGQERLTDTQYF. In DNA, the CDR3 is TGCAGCGGGGGACAGGAAAGACTGACAGATACGCAGTATTTT.

The count of this clone is one. This sequence joins TRBV4-3 and TRBJ2-5, with 8 bases aligning to TRBD1. CDR1 LGHNA and CDR2 YSLEER come from the germline V gene. The V segment lost 2 bases and the J segment 3 bases; nucleotides outside the gene matches: 5. CDR3 length equals 15 residues. The CDR3, as DNA: TGCGCCAGCAGCCAAAAAGGGACAGGCAAAGAGACCCAGTACTTC. Protein sequence: CASSQKGTGKETQYF.

J is TRBJ1-1 and V is TRBV7-8, with D possibly TRBD1 on 5 matching bases. The CDR3 covers 14 residues. V gave up 3 bases and J gave up 0 bases, with 8 bases separating them. The germline V gene has CDR1 SGHVS and CDR2 FQNEAQ. The CDR3 DNA follows: TGTGCCAGCAGCTTTAGGACACTGAACACTGAAGCTTTCTTT. Protein sequence: CASSFRTLNTEAFF.

The V gene is TRBV28, the J gene TRBJ2-1; 9 bases map to TRBD2. CDR1 and CDR2 (germline): MDHEN, SYDVKM. The V gene end was trimmed by 9 bases and the J gene end by 5 bases; junction bases not matched to a gene: 8. The CDR3 has 14 residues. This CDR3 is CASKTSGDHNEQFF. DNA for the CDR3: TGTGCCAGTAAGACTAGCGGAGATCACAATGAGCAGTTCTTC.

This chain joins TRBV3-1 (or the pseudogene TRBV3-2) and TRBJ1-3; D is undetermined. This CDR3 spans 11 amino acids. The V and J ends lost 4 bases and 4 bases respectively, with 2 bases between them. Germline assignment: CDR1 LGHDT and CDR2 YNNKEL (reference sequence). This CDR3 reads CASSPGNTIYF. CDR3 DNA sequence: TGTGCCAGCAGCCCAGGAAACACCATATATTTT.

The rearrangement uses TRBV6-2 or TRBV6-3 and TRBJ2-7; 9 bases are shared with TRBD1. The CDR3 loop spans 16 amino acids. The germline V gene encodes CDR1 MNHEY and CDR2 SVGEGT. The V and J ends lost 5 bases and 2 bases, in that order; junction bases with no gene match: 10. The CDR3: CASSRGGTGQTYEQYF. CDR3 bases: TGTGCCAGCAGTCGAGGGGGGACAGGGCAAACCTACGAGCAGTACTTC.

This rearrangement joins TRBV10-3 to TRBJ2-7, with 7 bases that match TRBD1. The J segment lost 2 bases and the V segment lost 4 bases, leaving 11 bases of the junction unmatched. The CDR3 consists of 16 residues. Per germline, CDR1 ENHRY and CDR2 SYGVKD. This CDR3 is CAISGVERGPTYEQYF. DNA for the CDR3: TGTGCCATCAGTGGGGTGGAGAGGGGGCCGACCTACGAGCAGTACTTC.

The chain combines TRBV3-1 (or the pseudogene TRBV3-2) with TRBJ2-1, with 9 bases identical to TRBD2. With V trimmed by 2 bases and J by 6 bases, 5 bases remained unmatched. CDR3 length: 15 amino acids. Germline CDR1 LGHDT, CDR2 YNNKEL (reference sequence). The CDR3 bases are TGTGCCAGCAGCCAACAACTAGCGGGTGCCAATGAGCAGTTCTTC. Its translation: CASSQQLAGANEQFF.

The rearrangement uses TRBV7-9 and TRBJ2-1, with 7 bases matching TRBD2. The germline V gene encodes CDR1 SEHNR and CDR2 FQNEAQ (reference sequence). J was trimmed by 6 bases and V by 2 bases; bases with no gene match: 19. The CDR3 length is 19 residues. The CDR3 loop is CASSLSTYGGSTPGNEQFF. For the CDR3, the DNA is TGTGCCAGCAGCTTAAGTACTTATGGCGGGAGTACCCCCGGCAATGAGCAGTTCTTC.

The genes are TRBV28 and TRBJ1-2; D not certain. The ends were cut back, 5 bases at V and 5 bases at J, with 12 bases in the middle. The CDR3 runs 13 residues. From germline, CDR1 is MDHEN and CDR2 SYDVKM. The CDR3 protein is CASSPTPGYGYTF. CDR3 nucleotides: TGTGCCAGCAGTCCCACTCCGGGGTATGGCTACACCTTC.

The rearrangement uses TRBV11-1 and TRBJ1-1; weak D call: TRBD1 (6 bases). The CDR3 length is 15 residues. Trimming stripped 1 base from V and 5 bases from J, with 14 bases between. The germline gives CDR1 SGHAT, CDR2 FQDESV (reference sequence). In nucleotides, the CDR3 is TGTGCCAGCAGCTTAGATAGGGGGTCGGCTACTGAAGCTTTCTTT. This codes for CASSLDRGSATEAFF.

The CDR3 DNA is TGTGCCAGTAGAGAAACAGGGGGCCCAAGCGTTGGCTACACCTTC. It specifies CASRETGGPSVGYTF. This sequence joins TRBV19 and TRBJ1-2; 9 nucleotides align to TRBD1. V lost 6 bases to trimming and J lost 7 bases; unmatched junction nucleotides: 12. The CDR3 has 15 residues. Germline CDR1 and CDR2: LNHDA and SQIVND (reference sequence).

The chain combines TRBV15 with TRBJ1-1; TRBD1 matches 7 bases. V trimming: 1 base; J trimming: 1 base; junction bases outside the gene matches: 3. Germline CDR1 is LNHNV and CDR2 is YYDKDF (reference sequence). The CDR3 consists of 15 residues. This CDR3 is CATSRAQGGNTEAFF. The CDR3 bases are TGTGCCACCAGCAGAGCGCAGGGGGGGAACACTGAAGCTTTCTTT.

The chain recombines TRBV7-9 with TRBJ1-2; D might be TRBD1 (5 bases). Germline CDR1 and CDR2: SEHNR and FQNEAQ (reference sequence). The germline V and J ends were trimmed by 4 bases and 4 bases, with 16 bases remaining between them. CDR3 length equals 15 residues. As DNA, the CDR3 is TGTGCCAGCAGCTCCTCGGGCAGGGAAAGCTATGGCTACACCTTC. The encoded protein is CASSSSGRESYGYTF. The whole variable domain, filled in from reference TRBV7-9 and TRBJ1-2, reads DTGVSQNPRHKITKRGQNVTFRCDPISEHNRLYWYRQTLGQGPEFLTYFQNEAQLEKSRLLSDRFSAERPKGSFSTLEIQRTEQGDSAMYLCASSSSGRESYGYTFGSGTRLTVV.

The J gene is TRBJ2-2, the V gene TRBV7-6, with 10 bases lining up with TRBD2. The CDR3 spans 17 residues. V shed 1 base, J shed 5 bases, and the junction held 7 bases outside the gene matches. The germline V gene has CDR1 SGHVS and CDR2 FNYEAQ. This CDR3 reads CASSLGSGRSGTGELFF. CDR3 sequence (DNA): TGTGCCAGCAGCTTAGGTAGCGGGAGGTCGGGTACCGGGGAGCTGTTTTTT. Based on the CDR3 plus reference TRBV7-6 and TRBJ2-2, the full variable domain is GAGVSQSPRYKVTKRGQDVALRCDPISGHVSLYWYRQALGQGPEFLTYFNYEAQQDKSGLPNDRFSAERPEGSISTLTIQRTEQRDSAMYRCASSLGSGRSGTGELFFGEGSRLTVL.